Listed below are T cell receptor beta chains from one sample, sequenced in a study of blood T cell repertoires in COVID-19. Data came from immunoSEQ multiplex PCR; TCRdb stores just in-frame clones and leaves some out. The sample lists around 430,000 clones; more than 75% were seen once. Sequencing input: PBMCs or T cells enriched from blood (not recorded which). These receptors were obtained from a woman in her forties or fifties who had recovered from COVID-19. CDR3s include the opening cysteine and the closing phenylalanine or tryptophan. Fields, in order: clone size, D gene, V gene, J gene, CDR3 protein, CDR3 DNA. A D gene is named only where the DNA matches it firmly. Clone size is shown for a subset of rows, as once, few, many or a class of expanded clone.

NA	TRBD1	TRBV19	TRBJ1-2	CASSTKWTGDYGYTF	TGTGCCAGTAGCACAAAATGGACAGGGGACTATGGCTACACCTTC
NA	TRBD1	TRBV7-9	TRBJ1-4	CASSLDRTGGEKLFF	TGTGCCAGCAGCTTAGATAGGACAGGGGGCGAAAAACTGTTTTTT
NA	TRBD2	TRBV9	TRBJ2-3	CASSLSSGADTQYF	TGTGCCAGCAGCCTCTCTAGCGGGGCAGATACGCAGTATTTT
NA	TRBD1	TRBV2	TRBJ1-4	CASSEAPGQGEKLFF	TGTGCCAGCAGTGAAGCTCCGGGACAGGGAGAGAAACTGTTTTTT
once	TRBD1	TRBV28	TRBJ1-1	CASSFSQGATEAFF	TGTGCCAGCAGTTTTTCACAGGGGGCCACTGAAGCTTTCTTT
NA	NA	TRBV4-2	TRBJ2-2	CASSQDLSWEVANTGELFF	TGTGCCAGCAGCCAAGATCTTTCCTGGGAGGTCGCGAACACCGGGGAGCTGTTTTTT
NA	TRBD1	TRBV5-1	TRBJ1-1	CASSPQPGQGLNTEAFF	TGCGCCAGCAGCCCCCAACCGGGACAGGGGTTGAACACTGAAGCTTTCTTT
NA	NA	TRBV28	TRBJ1-4	CASSRYAGETNEKLFF	TGTGCCAGCAGCCGCTACGCAGGGGAGACTAATGAAAAACTGTTTTTT
NA	NA	TRBV30	TRBJ1-1	CAWSPTENTEAFF	TGTGCCTGGAGTCCCACAGAGAACACTGAAGCTTTCTTT
NA	NA	TRBV28	TRBJ1-3	CASFLSSGNTIYF	TGTGCCAGCTTCCTGAGCTCTGGAAACACCATATATTTT
NA	TRBD2	TRBV7-8	TRBJ2-1	CASGRGTSGAEQFF	TGTGCCAGCGGGAGGGGGACTAGCGGGGCCGAGCAGTTCTTC
NA	NA	TRBV6-1	TRBJ2-1	CASSDGGDLNEQFF	TGTGCCAGCAGTGACGGCGGGGACCTCAATGAGCAGTTCTTC
once	NA	TRBV7-2	TRBJ1-1	CASSLTHTEAFF	TGTGCCAGCAGCTTAACTCACACTGAAGCTTTCTTT
NA	NA	TRBV3-1/TRBV3-2	TRBJ2-3	CASRGVDTQYF	TGTGCCAGCAGGGGAGTAGATACGCAGTATTTT
NA	TRBD1	TRBV7-6	TRBJ2-3	CASSLGTGDADTQYF	TGTGCCAGCAGCTTAGGAACAGGGGATGCAGATACGCAGTATTTT
NA	TRBD1	TRBV5-5	TRBJ2-1	CASSMGTALYNEQFF	TGTGCCAGCAGCATGGGGACAGCTTTGTACAATGAGCAGTTCTTC
once	NA	TRBV2	TRBJ2-5	CASSSPPAQETQYF	TGTGCCAGCAGCTCGCCCCCAGCGCAAGAGACCCAGTACTTC
once	NA	TRBV4-2	TRBJ1-2	CASSQESQGPGGYTF	TGTGCCAGCAGCCAAGAGTCGCAGGGCCCTGGTGGCTACACCTTC
NA	NA	TRBV3-1/TRBV3-2	TRBJ1-3	CASSLPGGAGNTIYF	TGTGCCAGCAGCCTCCCCGGCGGAGCTGGAAACACCATATATTTT
NA	NA	TRBV12-3/TRBV12-4	TRBJ1-1	CASGRQTVTEAFF	TGTGCCAGCGGTCGACAGACAGTCACTGAAGCTTTCTTT
once	NA	TRBV3-1/TRBV3-2	TRBJ1-5	CASSPFGGPQPQHF	TGTGCCAGCAGCCCCTTTGGAGGCCCTCAGCCCCAGCATTTT
NA	NA	TRBV6-2/TRBV6-3	TRBJ1-6	CASSQRQPQGNSPLHF	TGTGCCAGCAGTCAACGTCAGCCTCAGGGGAATTCACCCCTCCACTTT
once	NA	TRBV6-5	TRBJ2-7	CASGLGASYEQYF	TGTGCCAGCGGTCTAGGGGCTTCCTACGAGCAGTACTTC
once	TRBD1	TRBV7-9	TRBJ1-2	CASSFLLDRGFYGYTF	TGTGCCAGCAGCTTTTTACTGGACAGGGGATTCTATGGCTACACCTTC
NA	NA	TRBV19	TRBJ2-3	CASTGNNTDTQYF	TGTGCCAGTACAGGAAACAACACAGATACGCAGTATTTT
NA	NA	TRBV7-9	TRBJ1-1	CASSYFSWGDTEAFF	TGTGCCAGCAGCTACTTTTCTTGGGGGGACACTGAAGCTTTCTTT
NA	TRBD2	TRBV24-1	TRBJ2-7	CATTGLLHTYEQYF	TGTGCCACCACGGGACTACTCCACACCTACGAGCAGTACTTC
NA	TRBD2	TRBV27	TRBJ2-3	CASSFRRGGTDTQYF	TGTGCCAGCAGTTTTAGGCGGGGGGGCACAGATACGCAGTATTTT
NA	NA	TRBV5-1	TRBJ1-2	CASSLASGSHYGGYTF	TGCGCCAGCAGCTTGGCCTCAGGGTCCCACTATGGGGGCTACACCTTC
once	NA	TRBV20-1	TRBJ1-1	CSARQGNEAFF	TGCAGTGCTAGGCAGGGTAATGAAGCTTTCTTT
NA	NA	TRBV11-2	TRBJ2-1	CASSLTQPGWSEQFF	TGTGCCAGCAGCCTGACGCAACCCGGGTGGAGTGAGCAGTTCTTC
NA	NA	TRBV19	TRBJ1-2	CASSIGRDYGYTF	TGTGCCAGTAGTATTGGCAGGGACTATGGCTACACCTTC
once	TRBD1	TRBV19	TRBJ1-2	CATLGQGREGFYGYTF	TGTGCCACCCTGGGACAGGGGAGAGAGGGTTTCTATGGCTACACCTTC
NA	NA	TRBV7-6	TRBJ2-1	CASSPGGGVGEQFF	TGTGCCAGCAGCCCCGGAGGAGGGGTAGGTGAGCAGTTCTTC
NA	TRBD1	TRBV12-3/TRBV12-4	TRBJ1-2	CASSRQGAGGYTF	TGTGCCAGCAGTCGACAGGGGGCGGGTGGCTACACCTTC
NA	TRBD1	TRBV30	TRBJ1-2	CAWSLTGGYGYTF	TGTGCCTGGAGTCTTACAGGGGGCTATGGCTACACCTTC
NA	NA	TRBV7-8	TRBJ2-5	CASSPPGGRETQYF	TGTGCCAGCAGCCCACCCGGGGGGCGGGAGACCCAGTACTTC
NA	NA	TRBV5-8	TRBJ1-5	CASSPTGVNQPQHF	TGTGCCAGCAGCCCAACAGGAGTTAATCAGCCCCAGCATTTT
NA	TRBD2	TRBV9	TRBJ2-3	CASSGPGLANTDTQYF	TGTGCCAGCAGCGGTCCGGGACTAGCGAACACAGATACGCAGTATTTT
NA	NA	TRBV5-1	TRBJ2-5	CASSLPLKETQYF	TGCGCCAGCAGCTTGCCCCTTAAAGAGACCCAGTACTTC
NA	NA	TRBV29-1	TRBJ1-2	CSVRTGANYGYTF	TGCAGCGTACGGACGGGAGCTAACTATGGCTACACCTTC
NA	NA	TRBV7-9	TRBJ1-2	CASSEQGTDGYTF	TGTGCCAGCAGCGAACAGGGTACGGATGGCTACACCTTC
NA	TRBD2	TRBV27	TRBJ2-1	CASSLTPGVAGGSEQFF	TGTGCCAGCAGTTTAACGCCTGGGGTAGCGGGGGGGTCTGAGCAGTTCTTC
NA	NA	TRBV7-9	TRBJ2-1	CARRPSTSNEQFF	TGTGCCAGACGCCCTAGTACATCCAATGAGCAGTTCTTC
NA	NA	TRBV18	TRBJ2-1	CASSPTVPFGSYNEQFF	TGTGCCAGCTCACCGACAGTCCCTTTTGGGTCCTACAATGAGCAGTTCTTC
NA	NA	TRBV27	TRBJ1-5	CASTQSGTGGTPQHF	TGTGCCAGCACTCAGTCCGGGACCGGGGGAACTCCCCAGCATTTT
NA	TRBD1	TRBV7-2	TRBJ1-6	CASSLAGTANSPLHF	TGTGCCAGCAGCTTAGCCGGGACAGCAAATTCACCCCTCCACTTT
NA	NA	TRBV6-5	TRBJ1-1	CASSYRRRGNTEAFF	TGTGCCAGCAGTTACCGGAGGCGGGGAAACACTGAAGCTTTCTTT
NA	NA	TRBV4-3	TRBJ2-1	CASSPSGSKGEQFF	TGCGCCAGCAGTCCCAGCGGTTCCAAGGGTGAGCAGTTCTTC